Listed here are 15 T cell receptor beta chains from one sample, sequenced in a study of post-analysis software for immune sequencing data. Whole-study results and caveats: In patients, TRBV5-6, TRBV5-1 and TRBV20-1 belonged to about five TRBV segments found more frequently than in controls.

cDNA libraries for TCR beta contained unique molecular identifiers. TCRdb analysed the PCR reads with MiXCR anew, one entry per CDR3 protein. The profile shows a few hundred thousand distinct CDR3 sequences, 30% to 45% of them singletons. These receptors' targets are unknown. The specimen was blood. The receptors stem from a girl aged 10-17 years with multiple sclerosis.

The chain has TRBV7-9 and TRBJ1-2; D possibly corresponds to TRBD1 (5 bases). The V gene's germline CDR1 is SEHNR and CDR2 FQNEAQ (reference sequence). This CDR3 spans 13 amino acids. Trimming cost V 3 bases and J 7 bases, with 12 bases left between them. The CDR3 nucleotides read TGTGCCAGCAGCTTGGACATTCCCCGTGGCTACACCTTC. Protein sequence: CASSLDIPRGYTF.

This clonotype occurred once. V usage is TRBV5-1 and J usage is TRBJ1-1; D remains unclear. V was pared by 0 bases and J by 7 bases, with 19 bases between. The germline V gene encodes CDR1 SGHRS and CDR2 YFSETQ. The CDR3 has 16 amino acids. For the CDR3, the DNA is TGCGCCAGCAGCTTGGTTCCGGAGTCGTGGCCCCTTGAAGCTTTCTTT. Encoded protein: CASSLVPESWPLEAFF. The full variable domain, in which reference TRBV5-1 and TRBJ1-1 provide the parts outside the CDR3, is KAGVTQTPRYLIKTRGQQVTLSCSPISGHRSVSWYQQTPGQGLQFLFEYFSETQRNKGNFPGRFSGRQFSNSRSEMNVSTLELGDSALYLCASSLVPESWPLEAFFGQGTRLTVV.

The chain is built from TRBV4-1 and TRBJ1-1; D may be TRBD1 (5 bases). Germline CDR1 MGHRA, CDR2 YSYEKL. This CDR3 is built from 17 residues. The V end was cut by 0 bases, the J end by 5 bases, with 19 bases between. The CDR3 DNA sequence: TGCGCCAGCAGCCAAGATCGGTCGGGGGGAGCGCGAACTGAAGCTTTCTTT. This translates into CASSQDRSGGARTEAFF.

This chain uses TRBV6-1 with TRBJ2-4; 11 bases are a match to TRBD1. With 5 bases clipped from V and 7 bases from J, the junction kept 4 bases outside the gene matches. CDR3 length: 14 amino acids. Germline V gene lookup returns CDR1 MNHNS and CDR2 SASEGT. The CDR3: CASSSGQGVNIQYF. The CDR3 DNA follows: TGTGCCAGCAGTTCGGGACAGGGGGTGAACATTCAGTACTTC.

The V call is TRBV20-1, the J call TRBJ2-1; D is possibly TRBD1 (6 bases). The CDR3 consists of 13 residues. Looked up from germline, CDR1 is DFQATT and CDR2 is SNEGSKA (reference sequence). Trimming took off 5 bases at V and 6 bases at J, with 14 bases between the two ends. CDR3 loop: CSASRTVGNEQFF. As DNA, the CDR3 is TGCAGTGCTTCTAGGACAGTAGGCAATGAGCAGTTCTTC.

This clonotype appeared a few times. The CDR3 region has the DNA TGTGCCAGCGCGCGTGGACCGGTCAATCAGCCCCAGCATTTT. It translates to CASARGPVNQPQHF. The chain uses TRBV6-5 and TRBJ1-5; no reliable D call. The CDR3 consists of 14 residues. The germline V and J ends were trimmed by 8 bases and 3 bases, with 14 bases remaining between them. Germline lookup yields CDR1 MNHEY and CDR2 SVGAGI.

This clonotype occurred a few times. In nucleotides, the CDR3 is TGCGCCAGCAGCCAAGTGACAGCCGTTAATCAGCCCCAGCATTTT. Its protein product is CASSQVTAVNQPQHF. The V and J genes are TRBV4-1 and TRBJ1-5, with a possible D match to TRBD1 (5 bases). This CDR3 spans 15 amino acids. In germline, CDR1 is MGHRA, CDR2 YSYEKL. V was trimmed by 1 base and J by 4 bases, leaving 11 bases between them.

This clonotype was recorded only once. Given the absence of the conserved phenylalanine or tryptophan at the CDR3 end, a read error is likely. The chain joins TRBV4-1 to TRBJ2-7; D might be TRBD1 (6 bases). Trimming pared 0 bases from V and 1 base from J, leaving 13 bases between. Germline-derived CDR1 and CDR2 are MGHRA and YSYEKL. This CDR3 comprises 16 residues. The CDR3 region has the DNA TGCGCCAGCAGCCAAGAGGGGTGGACAGAATCCTACGAGCAGTACTGC. This translates into CASSQEGWTESYEQYC.

The rearrangement joins TRBV6-5 to TRBJ2-3; the D gene is possibly TRBD2 (5 bases). CDR1 and CDR2 (germline): MNHEY, SVGAGI. This CDR3 spans 15 amino acids. Trimming shortened V by 6 bases and J by 6 bases, and 19 bases separated the two germline ends. DNA of the CDR3: TGTGCCAGCAGCCCTTACAGCGTTCGGAGGGATACGCAGTATTTT. The encoded protein is CASSPYSVRRDTQYF.

The V call is TRBV4-1, the J call TRBJ2-3; 10 nucleotides align to TRBD2. Germline V gene lookup returns CDR1 MGHRA and CDR2 YSYEKL. The V and J ends lost 7 bases and 0 bases, in that order; junction bases with no gene match: 13. This CDR3 is 18 amino acids long. The CDR3 DNA reads as TGCGCCAGCACTGAAGTAGCGGGGGGCCTTGTTAGCACAGATACGCAGTATTTT. As protein: CASTEVAGGLVSTDTQYF.

The J gene is TRBJ2-3, the V gene TRBV4-1, with unresolved D. Germline CDR1 MGHRA, CDR2 YSYEKL. Between the trimmed V and J ends, which lost 4 bases and 4 bases, there was a span of 9 bases. This CDR3 region has 13 residues. The CDR3 reads CASSLERADTQYF. The DNA for the CDR3 is TGCGCCAGCAGCCTAGAGCGCGCAGATACGCAGTATTTT.

This clonotype has only a few counts. The V call is TRBV7-2, the J call TRBJ2-5, with 12 bases aligning to TRBD2. The CDR3 runs to 17 residues. The germline CDR1 and CDR2 sequences are SGHTA and FQGNSA. The V gene end was trimmed by 1 base and the J gene end by 5 bases; junction bases not matched to a gene: 8. CDR3 coding DNA: TGTGCCAGCAGCTTAGGATCTAGCGGGGGGGCCAGGGAGACCCAGTACTTC. Protein sequence: CASSLGSSGGARETQYF.

This clonotype showed up many times. The rearrangement links TRBV4-1 to TRBJ2-1; 7 nucleotides match TRBD2. In germline, CDR1 is MGHRA, CDR2 YSYEKL. J was trimmed by 7 bases and V by 4 bases; bases with no gene match: 10. The CDR3 extends over 15 amino acids. The DNA of the CDR3 is TGCGCCAGCAGCCCCCTGGGAGGGACGGTAAATGAGCAGTTCTTC. Its translation is CASSPLGGTVNEQFF.

The genes are TRBV13 and TRBJ2-7; 7 bases align to TRBD1. The germline V gene has CDR1 PRHDT and CDR2 FYEKMQ (reference sequence). The V gene end was trimmed by 5 bases and the J gene end by 1 base; junction bases not matched to a gene: 11. This CDR3 comprises 16 residues. The CDR3 region is CASSLRHRDSSYEQYF. CDR3 nucleotides: TGTGCCAGCAGCCTCCGACACCGGGACAGTTCCTACGAGCAGTACTTC.

The chain combines TRBV7-8 with TRBJ2-7; maybe TRBD1 (5 bases). V shed 1 base and J shed 7 bases, with 11 bases lying between them. CDR3 size: 13 residues. Per the germline V gene, CDR1 is SGHVS and CDR2 is FQNEAQ. The CDR3 DNA reads as TGTGCCAGCAGCTTAGGTGGGGCCGGGGAGCAGTACTTC. Translated: CASSLGGAGEQYF.